By its share, the clone carrying this T cell receptor beta chain is medium-sized. Its antigen is not known. The record originates from a study of breast tumors, draining lymph nodes, adjacent tissues. Study-wide results and limits: Tumor TCR diversity was below lymph nodes but above nontumor tissue. Luminal-like breast cancer showed significantly higher tumor–nontumor repertoire similarity than basal-like. The lymph node origin of tumor T cells was framed as consistent with a hypothesis, not demonstrated.

The CDR3 is made up of 14 amino acids. Germline V gene lookup returns CDR1 SEHNR and CDR2 FQNEAQ (reference sequence). After removal of 6 bases from V and 2 bases from J, the junction contained 5 bases not matched to a gene. TCRdb reanalysed the multiplex PCR reads using MiXCR and keeps one entry per CDR3 protein. The sample holds more than 15,000 distinct CDR3 sequences, around two fifths seen once. Sequenced: breast tumor tissue. This receptor was taken from a female donor with breast cancer. Some clones in this sample may be carry-over from other donors' samples. The gene calls are TRBV7-9 and TRBJ2-7, with TRBD1 matching over 9 bases. CDR3 DNA sequence: TGTGCCAGCAGAAAGGGACAGGGCGCCTACGAGCAGTACTTC. This codes for CASRKGQGAYEQYF.